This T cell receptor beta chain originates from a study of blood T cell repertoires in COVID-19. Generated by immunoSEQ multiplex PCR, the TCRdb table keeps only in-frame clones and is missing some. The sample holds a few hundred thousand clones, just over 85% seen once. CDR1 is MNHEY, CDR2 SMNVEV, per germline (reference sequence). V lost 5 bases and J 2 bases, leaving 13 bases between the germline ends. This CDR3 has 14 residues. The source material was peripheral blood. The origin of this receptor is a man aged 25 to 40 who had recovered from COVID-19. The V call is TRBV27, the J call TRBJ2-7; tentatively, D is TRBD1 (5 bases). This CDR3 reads CASSSRPRAYEQYF. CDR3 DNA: TGTGCCAGCAGTAGCCGACCCAGGGCCTACGAGCAGTACTTC.